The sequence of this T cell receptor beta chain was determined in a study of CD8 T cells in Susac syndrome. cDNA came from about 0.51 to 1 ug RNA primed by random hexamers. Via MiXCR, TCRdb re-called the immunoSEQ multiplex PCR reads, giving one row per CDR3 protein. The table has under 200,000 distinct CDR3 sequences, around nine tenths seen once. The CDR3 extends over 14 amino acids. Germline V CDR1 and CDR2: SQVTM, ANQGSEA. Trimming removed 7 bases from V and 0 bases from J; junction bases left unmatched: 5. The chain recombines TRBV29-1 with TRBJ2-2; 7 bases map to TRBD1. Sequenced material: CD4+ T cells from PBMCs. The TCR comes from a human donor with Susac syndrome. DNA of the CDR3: TGCAGCGCCGGGACAGCTGCGAACACCGGGGAGCTGTTTTTT. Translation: CSAGTAANTGELFF.